This TCR beta chain appears in the sequencing data of a study of human T cells and chemical hapten exposure. TCRdb independently ran MiXCR on the RACE reads; one entry per CDR3 protein. The table includes approximately 120,000 distinct CDR3 sequences, roughly a tenth detected once. Looked up from germline, CDR1 is SQVTM and CDR2 is ANQGSEA. The CDR3 has 14 residues. Trimming cost V 6 bases and J 6 bases, with 18 bases left between them. The table lists this clonotype with many counts. Time point meaning: patch test 2, 6 weeks after DPC sensitization. The sample's treatment: therapeutic diphenylcyclopropenone sensitization with weekly scalp DPC.

Material: whole blood, obtained in connection with sensitization to the hapten diphenylcyclopropenone (DPC). The origin of this receptor is a woman in her thirties or forties with alopecia areata. Some clones in this sample may be carry-over from other donors' samples. This chain joins TRBV29-1 and TRBJ2-1; no definite D call. CDR3 sequence reads: CSVPGGNWANEQFF. The CDR3 DNA reads as TGCAGCGTCCCCGGTGGCAATTGGGCCAATGAGCAGTTCTTC.